The present TCR beta chain was sequenced within a study of technical replicates of blood from a handful of donors. The CDR3 covers 14 residues. V was trimmed by 6 bases and J by 5 bases, leaving 16 bases between them. In germline, CDR1 is SEHNR, CDR2 FQNEAQ (reference sequence). Profiled with immunoSEQ multiplex PCR; TCRdb holds only in-frame clones, not every one. The sample holds over 85,000 clones, around 96% seen once. The genes are TRBV7-9 and TRBJ1-1; possible D gene TRBD1, 5 bases. Sequencing input: T cells isolated from PBMCs. The sequence was obtained from a human donor in good health. The CDR3 nucleotides are TGTGCCAGCAGTACCGGGGGGGGGTTAACTGAAGCTTTCTTT. It specifies CASSTGGGLTEAFF.